The entry below gives a single T cell receptor (beta chain) sequence along with its context. Its antigen is unknown. No base quality information exists; no much larger clone differs at one position. The CDR3 regions of human TCRbeta chains were analyzed by immunosequencing. The paper's processing steps were these. Repertoire TCRs were matched against a reference library of SARS-CoV-2-specific TCRs generated with the MIRA antigen-specificity platform. Breadth was defined as the fraction of unique TCRs that were SARS-CoV-2-associated. Depth was defined as the fraction of total T cells that were SARS-CoV-2-associated. Using the MIRA data, each spike-specific TCR was mapped to the spike region that the TCR reacts to and placed in a CD4 or CD8 class. Log10-transformed breadth and depth values were compared by one-way ANOVA with Sidak's multiple comparisons tests. Sourced from immuneACCESS, this table was stored by TCRdb with only in-frame sequences that have V and J called. A share of the clones is absent; for the studies checked, an unresolved V gene accounts for under half, and the remainder has no known explanation. V and J calls plus clone size are reproduced from that table; the DNA served to infer D and trimming. The sample records approximately 190,000 clones, approximately 92% of which are singletons. 1% to 1.5% of the sample is taken by the ten largest.

The data originate from a study of T cell responses to AZD1222 COVID-19 vaccine (TCRdb year 2021). With respect to the entire study: AZD1222 recipients whose second dose came at about 4 weeks and those whose second dose came at about 12 weeks were combined into one group, since spike-specific TCR depth and breadth did not differ between the two schedules. A total of approximately 240 trial participants underwent TCR sequencing, of whom some 210 received two doses of AZD1222 and about 26 received two doses of the MenACWY control vaccine. Trial participants were enrolled into age subgroups of 18-55, 56-69 and 70-plus years, which contained about 150, 27 and 61 TCR-sequenced participants, respectively. Paper-wide results and their limitations: Conclusions about previously exposed vaccinees are limited, since just a handful of AZD1222 recipients were seropositive for SARS-CoV-2 at baseline. Participants were mostly white British, with more females than males. The authors suggested clonal diversity may have been underestimated. Nearly half of unique spike-specific TCRs reportedly recognized epitopes outside regions mutated in the B.1.351 and B.1.1.7 variants. Because no day 14 peak-response samples were available, the repertoires could be characterized only after the peak T cell response. In the small 56-69-year group, the increase in depth fell short of significance, most likely because of low power. The whole spike protein was spanned by vaccine-associated CD4 TCRs, and dominant responses were seen in regions 160-218 and 743-854. Spike-specific TCR breadth and depth rose significantly after two AZD1222 doses compared with day 0 and with MenACWY recipients.

Inclusive of the bounding cysteine and phenylalanine, the CDR3 is 17 residues long. Of all the DNA, just the CDR3 is kept, 51 bases in frame from base 1. Reading the germline V gene (reference sequence) gives CDR1 LGHDT and CDR2 YNNKEL. Between the V and J ends, shortened by 4 bases and 1 base respectively, the junction contains 19 bases. The intended sense of this specimen's time point label: baseline before first vaccination. Vaccinee samples were obtained from the UK trials COV001 and COV002, which included a single-blind randomized controlled phase 2/3 trial of AZD1222 (ChAdOx1 nCoV-19) in healthy adults. For TCRbeta chain sequencing, PBMC samples from trial participants were taken at day 0 and at day 28 after the second dose.

The chain joins TRBV3-1 (or the pseudogene TRBV3-2) to TRBJ1-1, with the identity of the D gene unclear. The sequencing here drew on peripheral blood, taken on day 0 of AZD1222 vaccination. This sequence originates from an adult in good health. The sequenced DNA is TGTGCCAGCAGCCCATATAGCTTCCGGGCGGCGAACACTGAAGCTTTCTTT. It encodes CASSPYSFRAANTEAFF.